These T cell receptor beta chains were read from a single sample in a study of identical twins. TCRdb redid the calling of the 5' RACE reads with MiXCR, one entry per CDR3 protein. This table has 540,000 or so distinct CDR3 sequences, more than 20% appearing once. Separately, the same data were catalogued under a study of yellow fever vaccine responses in identical twins.

Material for sequencing was CD4+ T cells sorted from blood. The receptors shown here come from a woman under 30 in good health. The CDR3 runs from the conserved cysteine through the conserved F or W.

>TRBJ1-6|TRBV10-3
CAIRSGTGRLNSPLHF
>TRBJ2-1|TRBV3-1
CASSPGRGSYNEQFF
>TRBJ1-2|TRBV5-1
CASSPGQEGGYGYTF
>TRBJ2-2|TRBV16
CASSWGQGRTGELFF
>TRBJ1-5|TRBV20-1
CSASQGTGGWSQHF
>TRBJ2-1|TRBV3-1
CASSQVPSAEQFF
>TRBJ2-7|TRBV3-1
CASSQEGAGGYNFYEQYF
>TRBJ2-7|TRBV18
CASSPFSRTGVYEQYF
>TRBJ1-1|TRBV29-1
CSVGRLLNTEAFF
>TRBJ2-2|TRBV5-1
CASSWAASGKTTGELFF